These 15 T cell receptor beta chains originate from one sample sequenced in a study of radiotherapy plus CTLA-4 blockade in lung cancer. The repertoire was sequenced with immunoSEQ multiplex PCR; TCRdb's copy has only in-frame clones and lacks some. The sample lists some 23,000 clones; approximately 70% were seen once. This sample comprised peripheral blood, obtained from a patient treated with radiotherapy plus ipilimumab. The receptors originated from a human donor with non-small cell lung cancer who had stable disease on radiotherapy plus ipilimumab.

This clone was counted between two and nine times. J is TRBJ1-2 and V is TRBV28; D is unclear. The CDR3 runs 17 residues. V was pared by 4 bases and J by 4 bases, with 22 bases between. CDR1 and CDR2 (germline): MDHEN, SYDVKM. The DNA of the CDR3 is TGTGCCAGCAGTTCCCCCGGTACGGTAGGATCTCCCTATGGCTACACCTTC. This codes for CASSSPGTVGSPYGYTF.

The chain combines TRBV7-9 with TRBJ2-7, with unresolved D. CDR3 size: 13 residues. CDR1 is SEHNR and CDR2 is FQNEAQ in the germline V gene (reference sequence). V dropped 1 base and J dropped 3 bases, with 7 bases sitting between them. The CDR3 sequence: CASSLVWSYEQYF. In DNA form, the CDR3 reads TGTGCCAGCAGCTTAGTATGGAGCTACGAGCAGTACTTC.

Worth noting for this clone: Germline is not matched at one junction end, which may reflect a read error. CDR3 sequence reads: CASSLMGETQYF. In DNA, the CDR3 is TGTGCTAGCAGCTTAATGGGGGAGACCCAGTACTTC. The V call is TRBV7-7, the J call TRBJ2-5, with unresolved D. The CDR3 has 12 amino acids. Germline values: CDR1 SSHAT, CDR2 FNYEAQ (reference sequence). The whole variable domain, filled in from reference TRBV7-7 and TRBJ2-5, reads GAGVSQSPRYKVTKRGQDVTLRCDPISSHATLYWYQQALGQGPEFLTYFNYEAQPDKSGLPSDRFSAERPEGSISTLTIQRTEQRDSAMYRCASSLMGETQYFGPGTRLLVL.

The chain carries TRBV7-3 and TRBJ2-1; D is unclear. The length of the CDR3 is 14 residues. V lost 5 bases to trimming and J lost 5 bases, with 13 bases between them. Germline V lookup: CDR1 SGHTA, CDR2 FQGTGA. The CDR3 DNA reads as TGTGCCAGCAGCACCTCCCGTCGGAACAATGAGCAGTTCTTC. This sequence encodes CASSTSRRNNEQFF.

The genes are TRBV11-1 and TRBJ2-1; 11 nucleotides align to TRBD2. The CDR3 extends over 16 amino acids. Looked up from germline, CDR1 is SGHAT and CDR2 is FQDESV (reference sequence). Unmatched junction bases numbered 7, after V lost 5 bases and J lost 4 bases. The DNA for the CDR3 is TGTGCCAGCAGCGCCCGACTAGCGGGAAGGTACAATGAGCAGTTCTTC. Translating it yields CASSARLAGRYNEQFF.

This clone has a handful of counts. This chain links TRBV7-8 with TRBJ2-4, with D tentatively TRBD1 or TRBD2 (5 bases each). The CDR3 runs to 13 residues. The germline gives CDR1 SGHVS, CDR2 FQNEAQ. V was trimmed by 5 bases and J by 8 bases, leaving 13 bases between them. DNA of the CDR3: TGTGCCAGCAGCGGAGTTCGGGACGACATTCAGTACTTC. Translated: CASSGVRDDIQYF.

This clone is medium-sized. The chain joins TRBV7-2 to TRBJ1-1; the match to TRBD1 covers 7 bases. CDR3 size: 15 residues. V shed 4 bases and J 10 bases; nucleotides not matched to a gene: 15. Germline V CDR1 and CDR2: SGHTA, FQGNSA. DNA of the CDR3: TGTGCCAGCAGCTCATTTGCCGGGACAGAGGTTCCAGCTTTCTTT. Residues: CASSSFAGTEVPAFF.

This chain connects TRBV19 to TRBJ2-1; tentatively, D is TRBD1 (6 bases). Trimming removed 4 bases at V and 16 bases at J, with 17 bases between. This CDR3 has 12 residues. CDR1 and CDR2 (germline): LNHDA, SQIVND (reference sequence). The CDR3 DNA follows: TGTGCCAGTAGTACCCAGACAGGCCCCGGATTCTTC. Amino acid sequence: CASSTQTGPGFF.

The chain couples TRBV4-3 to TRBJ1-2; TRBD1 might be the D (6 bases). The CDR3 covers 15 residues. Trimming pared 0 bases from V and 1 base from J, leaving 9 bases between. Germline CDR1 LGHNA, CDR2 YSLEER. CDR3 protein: CASSQDQGRNYGYTF. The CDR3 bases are TGCGCCAGCAGCCAAGATCAGGGGCGTAACTATGGCTACACCTTC.

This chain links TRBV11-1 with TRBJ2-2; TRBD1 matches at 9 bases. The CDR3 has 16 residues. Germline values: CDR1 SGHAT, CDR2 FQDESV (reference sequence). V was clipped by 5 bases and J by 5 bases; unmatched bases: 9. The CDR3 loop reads CASSPGTGTGTGELFF. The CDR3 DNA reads TGTGCCAGCAGCCCTGGGACAGGGACGGGAACCGGGGAGCTGTTTTTT.

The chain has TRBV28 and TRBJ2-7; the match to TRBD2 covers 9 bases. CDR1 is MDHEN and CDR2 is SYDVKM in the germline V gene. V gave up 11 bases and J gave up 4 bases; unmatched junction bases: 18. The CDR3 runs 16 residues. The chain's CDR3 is CAGAGGPPGHTYEQYF. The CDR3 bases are TGTGCCGGGGCGGGAGGGCCTCCCGGACATACATACGAGCAGTACTTC.

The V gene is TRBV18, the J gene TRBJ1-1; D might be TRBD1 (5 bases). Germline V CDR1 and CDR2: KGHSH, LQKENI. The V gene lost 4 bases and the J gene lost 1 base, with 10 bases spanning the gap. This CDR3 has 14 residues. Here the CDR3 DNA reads TGTGCCAGCTCACTACAGGCCGCGAACACTGAAGCTTTCTTT. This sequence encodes CASSLQAANTEAFF.

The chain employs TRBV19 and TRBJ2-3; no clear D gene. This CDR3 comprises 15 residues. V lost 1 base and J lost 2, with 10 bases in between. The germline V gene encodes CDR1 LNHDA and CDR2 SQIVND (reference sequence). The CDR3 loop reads CASSIGYGDTDTQYF. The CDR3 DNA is TGTGCCAGTAGTATAGGTTATGGGGACACAGATACGCAGTATTTT.

CDR3 in amino acids: CASSPGTGRSSYEQYF. The CDR3 DNA reads TGTGCCAGTAGTCCCGGGACGGGTAGGAGCTCCTACGAGCAGTACTTC. V is TRBV19 and J is TRBJ2-7, with D perhaps matching TRBD1 or TRBD2 (5 bases each). The V and J ends lost 5 bases and 0 bases respectively, with 17 bases between them. CDR3 length: 16 amino acids. The germline V gene encodes CDR1 LNHDA and CDR2 SQIVND (reference sequence).

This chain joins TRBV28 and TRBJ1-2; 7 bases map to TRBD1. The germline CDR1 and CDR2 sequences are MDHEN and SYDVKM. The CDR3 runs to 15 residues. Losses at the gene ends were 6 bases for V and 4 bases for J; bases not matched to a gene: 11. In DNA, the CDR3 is TGTGCCAGCAGCTACCCGACAGGGTCGAGCTATGGCTACACCTTC. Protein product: CASSYPTGSSYGYTF.